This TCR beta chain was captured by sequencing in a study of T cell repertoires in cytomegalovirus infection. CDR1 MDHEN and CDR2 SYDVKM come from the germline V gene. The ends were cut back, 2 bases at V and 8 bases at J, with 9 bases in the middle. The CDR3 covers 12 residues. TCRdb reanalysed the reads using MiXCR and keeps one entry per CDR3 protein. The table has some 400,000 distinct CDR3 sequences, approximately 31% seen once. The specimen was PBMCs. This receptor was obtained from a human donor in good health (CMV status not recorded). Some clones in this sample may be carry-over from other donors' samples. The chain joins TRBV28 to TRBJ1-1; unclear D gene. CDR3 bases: TGTGCCAGCAGTTTAAGCCCCACGGAAGCTTTCTTT. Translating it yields CASSLSPTEAFF.